This T cell receptor (beta chain) is drawn from a study of response to subunit inactivated influenza vaccine (dated by TCRdb to 2016 to 2019). At the level of the whole study: Deep quantitative profiling of the T cell receptor repertoire was used in the study to follow responses to a trivalent subunit inactivated influenza vaccine. What the research found in general, with its limitations: The authors suggested that each seasonal influenza vaccination may recruit only a limited number of new T cells.

Sequences SQVTM (CDR1) and ANQGSEA (CDR2) are obtained from the germline V gene. From its cysteine to its phenylalanine, the CDR3 spans 14 amino acids. Here the CDR3 DNA is all that survives: 42 bases in frame from base 1. V was cut back by 3 bases and J by 0 bases, leaving a gap of 10 bases between them. Receptor libraries were prepared by RT-PCR. The sample was run on an Illumina HiSeq 2500. TCRdb reprocessed the public reads (quality trimming at Q25 with fastp, clone calling with MiXCR) and kept in-frame beta chains. One record per CDR3 amino acid sequence lists the most common genes and DNA. Across this sample there are around 490,000 distinct CDR3 sequences, with approximately 7.7% seen only once. The biggest ten clones account for 10% to 15% of the sample. There are many counts of this clonotype. No cognate antigen has been identified for it. Base qualities are not at hand, and no much larger clone is one base apart.

Source: PBMCs from blood, taken approximately 25 months after vaccination. The chain is assembled from TRBV29-1 and TRBJ2-3; the D element might be TRBD1 or TRBD2, as each aligns at 5 bases. The sequence came from a man between 50 and 70 years old who received an inactivated influenza vaccine. Donor details come from another sample of the same person, matched by shared clones. The CDR3 amino acid sequence is: CSVDPRESTDTQYF. The nucleotide sequence is TGCAGCGTTGACCCCAGGGAGAGCACAGATACGCAGTATTTT.